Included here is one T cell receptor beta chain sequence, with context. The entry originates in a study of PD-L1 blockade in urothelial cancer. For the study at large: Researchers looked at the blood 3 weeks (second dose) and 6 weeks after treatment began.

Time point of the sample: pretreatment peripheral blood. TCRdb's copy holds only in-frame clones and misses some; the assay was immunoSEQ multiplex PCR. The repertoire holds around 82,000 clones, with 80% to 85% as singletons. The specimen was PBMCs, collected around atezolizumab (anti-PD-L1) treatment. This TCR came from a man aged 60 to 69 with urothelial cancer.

The CDR3 DNA follows: TGTGCCAGCAGCTTTGGACAGGAGGGAACGGGGGAGACCCAGTACTTC. The encoded protein is CASSFGQEGTGETQYF. This rearrangement joins TRBV5-4 to TRBJ2-5; perhaps TRBD1 as D (7 bases). CDR3 length equals 16 residues. Trimming shortened V by 2 bases and J by 5 bases, and 19 bases separated the two germline ends. The germline gives CDR1 SGHNT, CDR2 YYREEE (reference sequence).